Listed here are 17 T cell receptor beta chains from one sample, sequenced in a study of beta chain features in type 1 diabetes. Expressed TCRB transcripts were sequenced because the isolated RNA had all been reverse transcribed beforehand. The data were produced by immunoSEQ multiplex PCR, yet TCRdb's version contains in-frame clones alone and is incomplete. The sample has around 310,000 clones; more than 9.5% are singletons. Sequenced: naive CD4+ T cells from blood. These receptors were collected from a woman in her 30s in good health.

This clone turned up a few times. The genes are TRBV2 and TRBJ1-5; TRBD1 matches 12 bases. J gave up 2 bases and V 0 bases, and 5 bases lay outside the gene matches. The CDR3 has 18 amino acids. The germline gives CDR1 SNHLY, CDR2 FYNNEI. The CDR3 reads CASSEAGTGGWGNQPQHF. As DNA, the CDR3 is TGTGCCAGCAGTGAAGCGGGGACAGGGGGCTGGGGCAATCAGCCCCAGCATTTT.

The table lists this clone with a few counts. The chain couples TRBV7-9 to TRBJ1-2; no definite D call. Germline V gene lookup returns CDR1 SEHNR and CDR2 FQNEAQ (reference sequence). The CDR3 is 16 residues long. V shed 1 base and J shed 0 bases, with 12 bases lying between them. The CDR3 DNA reads as TGTGCCAGCAGCTTAGACGGACTCCCCCCTAACTATGGCTACACCTTC. Amino acids: CASSLDGLPPNYGYTF. Based on the CDR3 plus reference TRBV7-9 and TRBJ1-2, the full variable domain is DTGVSQNPRHKITKRGQNVTFRCDPISEHNRLYWYRQTLGQGPEFLTYFQNEAQLEKSRLLSDRFSAERPKGSFSTLEIQRTEQGDSAMYLCASSLDGLPPNYGYTFGSGTRLTVV.

As concerns this clone: Other DNA sequences in the same sample also yield this CDR3. The CDR3: CASSSGPYEQYF. The CDR3 DNA follows: TGTGCCAGCAGTTCAGGGCCCTACGAGCAGTACTTC. The rearrangement joins TRBV6-6 to TRBJ2-7; D might be TRBD1 (5 bases). V lost 4 bases and J lost 2, with 6 bases in between. Germline CDR1 reads MNHNY; CDR2 reads SVGAGI (reference sequence). There are 12 residues in the CDR3.

This clone has only a few counts. The genes are TRBV19 and TRBJ2-3, with no clear D. The CDR3 length is 18 residues. Germline CDR1 and CDR2: LNHDA and SQIVND (reference sequence). V lost 0 bases and J 0 bases, leaving 16 bases between the germline ends. CDR3 bases: TGTGCCAGTAGTATAGATCCCCCTGCGAGCGTGAGCACAGATACGCAGTATTTT. Translating it yields CASSIDPPASVSTDTQYF.

This sequence joins TRBV25-1 and TRBJ2-1, with 14 bases that match TRBD2. The germline CDR1 and CDR2 sequences are MGHDK and SYGVNS. The CDR3 is made up of 17 amino acids. The V gene end was trimmed by 2 bases and the J gene end by 7 bases; junction bases not matched to a gene: 7. CDR3 sequence reads: CASSEDEGLAGENEQFF. In DNA form, the CDR3 reads TGTGCCAGCAGTGAAGATGAGGGACTAGCGGGAGAAAATGAGCAGTTCTTC.

This clone occurred once. This sequence joins TRBV29-1 and TRBJ2-1; 8 bases line up with TRBD1. V trimming: 4 bases; J trimming: 4 bases; junction bases outside the gene matches: 6. Germline V lookup: CDR1 SQVTM, CDR2 ANQGSEA. CDR3 size: 14 residues. CDR3 coding DNA: TGCAGCGTTGTAGGCAGGGGGCAATACAATGAGCAGTTCTTC. Its translation is CSVVGRGQYNEQFF.

This clone has just a few counts. The chain recombines TRBV30 with TRBJ2-5; 8 nucleotides agree with TRBD2. The CDR3 is 15 amino acids. Germline loops: CDR1 GTSNPN, CDR2 SVGIG (reference sequence). The junction had 9 bases not matched to a gene; V was cut back by 5 bases and J by 1 base. The CDR3 sequence: CAWGRAGATQETQYF. In DNA, the CDR3 is TGTGCCTGGGGAAGAGCGGGGGCTACCCAAGAGACCCAGTACTTC.

The V and J genes are TRBV6-5 and TRBJ2-7, with TRBD2 identical over 7 bases. Germline V CDR1 and CDR2: MNHEY, SVGAGI. The CDR3 totals 14 residues. Losses at the gene ends were 7 bases for V and 1 base for J; bases not matched to a gene: 7. As DNA, the CDR3 is TGTGCCAGCACCGAAAGCGGGGATTCCTACGAGCAGTACTTC. This translates into CASTESGDSYEQYF.

This clone has just a few counts. This rearrangement joins TRBV9 to TRBJ2-7; the match to TRBD1 covers 8 bases. This CDR3 contains 14 residues. The germline V gene has CDR1 SGDLS and CDR2 YYNGEE. V shed 2 bases, J shed 5 bases, and the junction held 6 bases outside the gene matches. CDR3 coding DNA: TGTGCCAGCAGCGTCGGACAGGGCCGCGACGAGCAGTACTTC. It is translated as CASSVGQGRDEQYF.

V and J are TRBV6-5 and TRBJ1-1; no reliable D call. Per the germline V gene, CDR1 is MNHEY and CDR2 is SVGAGI. The CDR3 is 11 amino acids. Between the trimmed V and J ends, which lost 5 bases and 3 bases, there was a span of 4 bases. DNA for the CDR3: TGTGCCAGCAGTACACACACTGAAGCTTTCTTT. This translates into CASSTHTEAFF.

This clone was counted only a few times. The chain couples TRBV28 to TRBJ2-2; 10 nucleotides match TRBD2. The germline V gene encodes CDR1 MDHEN and CDR2 SYDVKM. The CDR3 sequence is 17 residues long. Germline trimming cut 2 bases from V and 5 bases from J; bases unmatched to any gene: 8. CDR3 residues: CASSLLAGVSGTGELFF. The CDR3 region has the DNA TGTGCCAGCAGTTTACTAGCGGGAGTTTCAGGAACCGGGGAGCTGTTTTTT.

The chain combines TRBV27 with TRBJ1-3; 9 bases align to TRBD1. Germline V gene lookup returns CDR1 MNHEY and CDR2 SMNVEV (reference sequence). The CDR3 is made up of 17 amino acids. Trimming removed 7 bases from V and 2 bases from J; junction bases left unmatched: 12. The CDR3: CASKLRTGDPAGNTIYF. As DNA, the CDR3 is TGTGCCAGCAAACTGAGGACAGGGGATCCGGCTGGAAACACCATATATTTT.

The chain links TRBV4-1 to TRBJ2-7, with 8 nucleotides matching TRBD2. Germline loops: CDR1 MGHRA, CDR2 YSYEKL. Unmatched junction bases numbered 14, after V lost 4 bases and J lost 6 bases. This CDR3 has 16 residues. CDR3: CASSPPLSGRIFEQYF. The CDR3 nucleotides are TGCGCCAGCAGCCCCCCCCTAAGCGGGAGAATCTTCGAGCAGTACTTC.

A few counts support this clone. The chain combines TRBV7-9 with TRBJ1-1; no firm D call. The CDR3 sequence is 13 residues long. Germline V lookup: CDR1 SEHNR, CDR2 FQNEAQ (reference sequence). The germline V and J ends were trimmed by 6 bases and 1 base, with 9 bases remaining between them. The CDR3 reads CASSERENTEAFF. CDR3 bases: TGTGCCAGCAGTGAGAGGGAGAACACTGAAGCTTTCTTT.

This clone was detected only a few times. The chain combines TRBV30 with TRBJ1-4, with 10 nucleotides matching TRBD1. The germline CDR1 and CDR2 sequences are GTSNPN and SVGIG (reference sequence). J gave up 5 bases and V 2 bases, and 2 bases lay outside the gene matches. CDR3 length equals 14 residues. CDR3 in amino acids: CAWSLGQGNEKLFF. The DNA for the CDR3 is TGTGCCTGGAGTCTGGGACAGGGGAATGAAAAACTGTTTTTT.

V is TRBV9 and J is TRBJ1-3, with D perhaps matching TRBD1 (6 bases). Germline CDR1 and CDR2: SGDLS and YYNGEE. CDR3 length: 15 amino acids. With 3 bases removed from V and 0 bases from J, the gap between germline ends came to 10 bases. Here the CDR3 DNA reads TGTGCCAGCAGCGCAACAGGGTTCTCTGGAAACACCATATATTTT. It yields the protein CASSATGFSGNTIYF.

The CDR3 DNA reads TGTGCCAGCAGCTTGGGGTTGAGGGGGCAGACCCAGTACTTC. This gives the protein CASSLGLRGQTQYF. This rearrangement joins TRBV5-6 to TRBJ2-5; TRBD1 matches 7 bases. Germline CDR1 and CDR2: SGHDT and YYEEEE. The V gene end was trimmed by 0 bases and the J gene end by 6 bases; junction bases not matched to a gene: 5. This CDR3 spans 14 amino acids.